This T cell receptor (beta chain) was identified during a study of blood T cell repertoires in COVID-19. This CDR3 is built from 14 residues. V dropped 5 bases and J dropped 13; count of bases not matched to a gene: 12. Germline lookup yields CDR1 MNHNY and CDR2 SVGAGI (reference sequence). Repertoires were generated with immunoSEQ multiplex PCR, while TCRdb's copy carries only in-frame clones and drops some. The table has 200,000 to 250,000 clones, 65% to 85% seen once; the top ten hold roughly 3.5%. Individuals drawn from around 24 US areas were about 18 to 95 years old. Recovered participants had two consecutive negative NP/OP PCR tests, healthcare professional clearance, or symptom resolution.

Specimen: PBMCs or T cells enriched from blood (not recorded which). The clonotype originates from a woman aged 55-70 years who had recovered from COVID-19. The genes are TRBV6-6 and TRBJ2-3, with 10 nucleotides matching TRBD2. CDR3 region: CASSLTPAGGQEYF. CDR3 in DNA: TGTGCCAGCAGTCTTACCCCAGCGGGGGGGCAGGAGTATTTT.